This TCR beta chain was captured in a study of response to subunit inactivated influenza vaccine. The CDR3 runs to 14 residues. Trimming took 5 bases from V and 9 from J, leaving 17 bases between them. Note on this clonotype: Antigen specificity is unknown.

Whole-study findings and limits: The authors put forward the suggestion that each seasonal influenza vaccination may bring in only a limited number of new T cells.

TCRdb analysed the RT-PCR reads with MiXCR anew, one entry per CDR3 protein. Seen here are roughly 290,000 distinct CDR3 sequences, just over 20% observed once, and the top ten hold around 9.6%. This TCR came from a man aged 50 to 69 who received an inactivated influenza vaccine. Sequenced material: PBMCs from blood, taken about 19 months after vaccination. The rearrangement uses TRBV12-3 or TRBV12-4 and TRBJ2-1, with a possible D match to TRBD2 (6 bases). The CDR3 DNA is TGTGCCAGCAGTCCGGACTACCTGAGGGGTGAGCAGTTCTTC. It is translated as CASSPDYLRGEQFF.